This TCR beta chain was observed in a study of cytomegalovirus exposure and HLA in healthy donors. Study-level results: Across donors, most TCRs were seen rarely, yet some public ones were widespread.

In germline, CDR1 is SGHRS, CDR2 YFSETQ. The V end lost 1 base, the J end lost 1 base, and 11 bases lay between the germline ends. This CDR3 is 15 amino acids long. The assay was immunoSEQ multiplex PCR, and TCRdb's table has in-frame clones only and misses some. Seen here are about 240,000 clones, around 87% observed once, and the top ten hold 2.6%. Note on this clone: Its target is not known.

Sequencing was carried out using PBMCs. The TCR was taken from a man aged 18 to 30 in good health and CMV-seronegative. V and J are TRBV5-1 and TRBJ2-5; tentatively, D is TRBD2 (6 bases). The CDR3 nucleotides read TGCGCCAGCAGCTTGACCCCAGCGGGCCAAGAGACCCAGTACTTC. It encodes CASSLTPAGQETQYF.